The 12 T cell receptor beta chains given below trace back to one sample, sequenced in a study of breast tumors, draining lymph nodes, adjacent tissues. TCRdb recomputed calls from the multiplex PCR reads with MiXCR, one row per CDR3 protein. The sample consists of under 15,000 distinct CDR3 sequences, about 70% of them appearing once. Sequencing input: tumor-adjacent breast tissue. These receptors all stem from a female donor with breast cancer. Some clones in this sample may be carry-over from other donors' samples.

As to this clonotype: A junction end diverges from the germline sequence, so it may reflect a read error. The chain couples TRBV20-1 to TRBJ2-5; 11 nucleotides align to TRBD2. The CDR3 runs to 15 residues. Germline V lookup: CDR1 DFQATT, CDR2 SNEGSKA (reference sequence). Here the CDR3 DNA reads TGCAGCGCTACCGGACTAGCGGGCAGAGAAGACACCCAGTACTTC. As protein: CSATGLAGREDTQYF.

The chain uses TRBV20-1 and TRBJ1-2, with a weak D call TRBD1 (5 bases). Trimming removed 2 bases at V and 3 bases at J, with 10 bases between. Germline V gene data show CDR1 as DFQATT and CDR2 as SNEGSKA (reference sequence). The CDR3 spans 13 residues. In DNA form, the CDR3 reads TGCAGTGCTAGATCCAGGGTCGACTATGGCTACACCTTC. It codes for CSARSRVDYGYTF.

In this sample, this clonotype turned up many times. J is TRBJ2-7 and V is TRBV11-3; 7 bases are shared with TRBD1. The CDR3 spans 13 residues. The V and J ends lost 4 bases and 4 bases, in that order; junction bases with no gene match: 4. Per germline, CDR1 SGHNT and CDR2 YENEEA. The CDR3 bases are TGTGCCAGCAGCTCCGAGGGGGCTTACGAGCAGTACTTC. Protein: CASSSEGAYEQYF.

Many counts were recorded for this clonotype. The chain is built from TRBV6-2 or TRBV6-3 and TRBJ2-1; 7 bases align to TRBD2. After removal of 5 bases from V and 3 bases from J, the junction contained 4 bases not matched to a gene. The CDR3 runs to 14 residues. CDR1 is MNHEY and CDR2 is SVGEGT in the germline V gene. The CDR3 region is CASSRQRDYNEQFF. The CDR3 DNA reads as TGTGCCAGCAGTCGACAGCGGGACTACAATGAGCAGTTCTTC.

DNA for the CDR3: TGTGCCAGCAGTTACTCGAGTCGGGGTCGAGGGTCACCCCTCCACTTT. Translation gives CASSYSSRGRGSPLHF. This chain joins TRBV6-2 or TRBV6-3 and TRBJ1-6; no definite D call. Germline values: CDR1 MNHEY, CDR2 SVGEGT. V was shortened by 0 bases and J by 10 bases, with 16 bases between the two germline ends. This CDR3 comprises 16 residues.

This clonotype has ten or more counts. The chain couples TRBV20-1 to TRBJ2-3; 11 bases are a match to TRBD2. The CDR3 runs to 13 residues. CDR1 is DFQATT and CDR2 is SNEGSKA in the germline V gene (reference sequence). The CDR3 DNA sequence: TGCAGCGTTAGCGGGAGGGGGGCAGATACGCAGTATTTT. The encoded protein is CSVSGRGADTQYF.

The rearrangement uses TRBV27 and TRBJ2-3, with D possibly being TRBD2 (7 bases). The CDR3 covers 18 residues. Germline V lookup: CDR1 MNHEY, CDR2 SMNVEV (reference sequence). V lost 3 bases and J lost 0, with 19 bases in between. CDR3 nucleotides: TGTGCCAGCAGTTTGGGGGTGGGGGCGGGAGACAGCACAGATACGCAGTATTTT. As protein: CASSLGVGAGDSTDTQYF.

CDR3 protein: CASSLGQNTGELFF. For the CDR3, the DNA is TGTGCCAGCAGCCTGGGACAGAACACCGGGGAGCTGTTTTTT. The chain uses TRBV7-2 and TRBJ2-2; TRBD1 might be the D (6 bases). The CDR3 loop spans 14 amino acids. Germline V CDR1 and CDR2: SGHTA, FQGNSA. Trimming cost V 5 bases and J 1 base, with 8 bases left between them. The complete variable domain, with remaining parts taken from reference TRBV7-2 and TRBJ2-2, reads GAGVSQSPSNKVTEKGKDVELRCDPISGHTALYWYRQSLGQGLEFLIYFQGNSAPDKSGLPSDRFSAERTGGSVSTLTIQRTQQEDSAVYLCASSLGQNTGELFFGEGSRLTVL.

The chain uses TRBV7-2 and TRBJ2-2; D unresolved. This CDR3 spans 12 amino acids. V lost 5 bases, J lost 0 bases, and 1 base lay in between. The germline gives CDR1 SGHTA, CDR2 FQGNSA. CDR3 coding DNA: TGTGCCAGCAGCGCGAACACCGGGGAGCTGTTTTTT. It yields the protein CASSANTGELFF.

This clonotype was recorded only once. No DNA is shown, since the ends of the CDR3 on it are uncertain; the CDR3 is the one TCRdb lists. The rearrangement joins TRBV2 to TRBJ1-2; the listed D gene, TRBD1, was not tested against the DNA. The CDR3 comprises 24 residues, both ends counted. Germline CDR1 reads SNHLY; CDR2 reads FYNNEI. CDR3 in amino acids: CASSEGYNEQFFGPGTAYNYGYTF.

With respect to this clonotype: This may stem from a read error, because a much larger clone lies one nucleotide away. CDR3 amino acids: CATQRSGALEQFF. The CDR3 DNA follows: TGTGCCACCCAACGCTCCGGGGCACTTGAGCAGTTCTTC. This chain links TRBV24-1 with TRBJ2-1; D might be TRBD1 or TRBD2, each matching 5 bases. The V end lost 9 bases, the J end lost 9 bases, and 17 bases lay between the germline ends. Germline V gene sequence: CDR1 KGHDR, CDR2 SFDVKD. CDR3 length: 13 residues.

This chain uses TRBV27 with TRBJ1-3; maybe TRBD1 (6 bases). Looked up from germline, CDR1 is MNHEY and CDR2 is SMNVEV (reference sequence). This CDR3 is built from 14 residues. Trimming removed 3 bases from V and 6 bases from J, with 12 bases in between. Here the CDR3 DNA reads TGTGCCAGCAGTTTCGACAGGCTGGTAAACACCATATATTTT. Translation: CASSFDRLVNTIYF.